The clone carrying this T cell receptor beta chain was recorded a few times. The antigen is undetermined. The sample originates from a study of CD8 T cells in ankylosing spondylitis. Study-level results: Certain motif variants had earlier been reported in reactive arthritis synovial fluid and blood. The authors found the disease-linked clones to be CD8+ and relatively rare in peripheral blood. The clones that were linked to disease were reported to be significantly enriched in matched synovial fluid samples from ankylosing spondylitis patients.

Each CDR3 protein gets one entry after TCRdb re-called the 5' RACE reads with MiXCR. This table has about 140,000 distinct CDR3 sequences, about 32% appearing once. This sequence originates from a male donor with ankylosing spondylitis. The sequenced sample was synovial fluid, either unsorted or a sorted T cell fraction (not recorded which).

CDR3 coding DNA: TGTGCCAGCAGCTTCCCAATTGGCGGTTCGAACACCGGGGAGCTGTTTTTT. Amino acid sequence: CASSFPIGGSNTGELFF. This rearrangement joins TRBV7-2 to TRBJ2-2; D is unresolved. The CDR3 contains 17 residues. CDR1 is SGHTA, CDR2 FQGNSA, per germline. Trimming left V 3 bases short and J 0 bases short, with 14 bases between.